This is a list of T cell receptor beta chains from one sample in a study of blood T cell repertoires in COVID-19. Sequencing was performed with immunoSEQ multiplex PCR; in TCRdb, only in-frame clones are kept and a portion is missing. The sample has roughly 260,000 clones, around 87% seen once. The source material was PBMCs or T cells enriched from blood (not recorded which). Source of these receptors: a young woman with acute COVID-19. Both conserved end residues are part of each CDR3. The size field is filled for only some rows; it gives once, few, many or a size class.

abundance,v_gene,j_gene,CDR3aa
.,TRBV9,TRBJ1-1,CASSALDSFNTEAFF
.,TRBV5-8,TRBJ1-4,CASSFRGAGTNEKLFF
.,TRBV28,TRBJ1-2,CASSLTGFPGYTF
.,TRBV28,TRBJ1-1,CASSPTGKWSTEAFF
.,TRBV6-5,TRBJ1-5,CASSKVDGDNQPQHF
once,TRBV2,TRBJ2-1,CASSVNNEQFF
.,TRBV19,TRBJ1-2,CASSRDGGQGGYGYTF
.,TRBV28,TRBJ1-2,CASSLSLGGAVGYTF
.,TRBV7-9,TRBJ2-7,CASSPSNERVYEQYF
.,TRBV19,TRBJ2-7,CASSMMSGSDEQYF
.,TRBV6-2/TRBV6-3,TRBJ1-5,CASSDRVAQPQHF
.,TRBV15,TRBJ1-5,CATSRGGEGTNQPQHF
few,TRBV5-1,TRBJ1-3,CASSLGGQETSSGNTIYF
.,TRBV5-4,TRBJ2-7,CASSLRPNPSYEQYF
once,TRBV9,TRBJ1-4,CASSVGQGAREKLFF
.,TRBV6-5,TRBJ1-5,CASSTQWGQPQHF
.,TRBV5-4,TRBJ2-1,CASSRLTDEQFF
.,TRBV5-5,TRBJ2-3,CASSLEIDRKDTQYF
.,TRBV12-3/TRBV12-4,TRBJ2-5,CASSFLALETQYF
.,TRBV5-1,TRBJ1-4,CASSQSDGLNEKLFF
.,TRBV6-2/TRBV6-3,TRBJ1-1,CASSTYPGGTSAFF
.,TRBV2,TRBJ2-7,CASTSGRSYEQYF
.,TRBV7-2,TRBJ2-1,CASSYGEIYNEQFF
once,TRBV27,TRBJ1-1,CASSSTGGNTEAFF
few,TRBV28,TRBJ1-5,CASSLRQADLNQPQHF
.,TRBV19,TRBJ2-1,CASSRHPPRMTGGQGSEQFF
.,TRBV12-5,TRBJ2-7,CASGLGRHLYEQYF
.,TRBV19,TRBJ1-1,CVARGYTEAFF
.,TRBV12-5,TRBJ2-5,CASGLARGGQETQYF
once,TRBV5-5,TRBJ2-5,CASSQPGGETQYF
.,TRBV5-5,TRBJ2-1,CASSSIAGGPYNEQFF
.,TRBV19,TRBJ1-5,CASSTVVNQPQHF
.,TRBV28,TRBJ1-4,CASRLNRGHEKLFF
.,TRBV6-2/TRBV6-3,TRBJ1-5,CASSYPWGEGTQPQHF
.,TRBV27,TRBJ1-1,CASSPGGFGTEAFF
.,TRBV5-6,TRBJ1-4,CASSFKGTGVEKLFF
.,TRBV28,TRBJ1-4,CASSSGTGGFGANEKLFF
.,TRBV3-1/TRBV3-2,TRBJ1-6,CASSQERNSPLHF
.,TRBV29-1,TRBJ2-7,CSVEAGLGEQYF
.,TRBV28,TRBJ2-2,CASSSQRSPGELFF
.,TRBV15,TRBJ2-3,CATSPRTGFTDTQYF
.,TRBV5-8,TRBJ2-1,CASSLDQPSGRAYNEQFF
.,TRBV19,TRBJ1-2,CASSLAGQGVIYGYTF
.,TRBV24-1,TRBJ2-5,CATSLGGEETQYF
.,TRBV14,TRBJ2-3,CASSLGTSEKQYF
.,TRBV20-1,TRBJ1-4,CSASGDRGTTNEKLFF
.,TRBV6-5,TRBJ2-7,CASRSTGGLGEQYF
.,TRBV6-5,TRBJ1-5,CASSYSQGSNQPQHF
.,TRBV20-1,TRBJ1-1,CSAPQSEAFF
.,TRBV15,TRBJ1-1,CATSTLLAGLNTEAFF
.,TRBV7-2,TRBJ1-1,CASSLMGLEFYGTEAFF
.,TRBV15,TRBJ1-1,CATSRYREGTLGDTEAFF
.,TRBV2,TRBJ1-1,CASNGLRGNVAEAFF
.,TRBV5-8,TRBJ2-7,CASSLVGPTYEQYF
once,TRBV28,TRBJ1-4,CASNSATNEKLFF
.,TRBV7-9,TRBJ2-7,CASSYPGTVSYEQYF
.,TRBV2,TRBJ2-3,CASNADQRGPRDTQYF
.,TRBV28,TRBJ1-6,CASSPNLSQGAYNSPLHF
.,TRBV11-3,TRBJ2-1,CASSLGQGSYNEQFF
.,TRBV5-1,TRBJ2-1,CASSLGLAGGPGDEQFF